This TCR beta chain was observed in a study of Ad26.COV2.S vaccination and SARS-CoV-2 variants. General study results and limits: Researchers cautioned that TCR breadth and depth analyses may have underestimated total T cell responses.

The CDR3 spans 15 residues. Looked up from germline, CDR1 is MGHRA and CDR2 is YSYEKL. V was clipped by 2 bases and J by 3 bases, with 10 bases between them. As concerns this clone: Its antigen is unidentified.

Clones were read by immunoSEQ multiplex PCR, and TCRdb kept only the in-frame ones, dropping some. The table lists under 600,000 clones, roughly 87% of them singletons, with approximately 1.7% in the top ten. Described treatment: around 19 received Ad26.COV2.S at low or high dose, single or two shots; a few received placebo; per-sample allocation not given. Sampling was done on day 63 after the first vaccine or placebo injection. V usage is TRBV4-1 and J usage is TRBJ1-4, with D unclear. This TCR was sampled from a person aged 18-65 years who received the Ad26.COV2.S COVID-19 vaccine or a placebo. Specimen: peripheral blood, collected in a trial of Ad26.COV2.S vaccine versus placebo. Here the CDR3 reads CASSQPGPPNEKLFF. The CDR3 region has the DNA TGCGCCAGCAGCCAACCTGGACCGCCTAATGAAAAACTGTTTTTT.